Listed below are T cell receptor beta chains from one sample, sequenced in a study of T cell clones after liver transplantation. The table came from immunoSEQ multiplex PCR; TCRdb's copy has only in-frame clones and leaves some out. The table has over 45,000 clones, approximately 71% seen once. The sequences come from CD4+ T cells from blood, collected around 54 months after liver transplant. These TCRs come from a human patient who received a liver transplant. The T cells may partly be graft donor cells. CDR3s include the opening cysteine and the closing phenylalanine or tryptophan. D genes are given only for firm matches. A row's size may be missing; if present it is once, few, many or a size class.

TRBV5-4	TRBJ2-7	TRBD1	few	TGTGCCAGCAGCTTGGGGGGACAGGGGTGGGAGCAGTACTTC	CASSLGGQGWEQYF
TRBV4-1	TRBJ2-5	.	once	TGCGCCAGCAGTCTCGGCCGGGGGAGGGAGACCCAGTACTTC	CASSLGRGRETQYF
TRBV4-2	TRBJ1-1	.	.	TGTGCCAGCAGCCAAGTGCGACGGGGGCTTGACACTGAAGCTTTCTTT	CASSQVRRGLDTEAFF
TRBV6-5	TRBJ1-6	.	few	TGTGCCAGCAGGGACAAGATCACCTCACCCCTCCACTTT	CASRDKITSPLHF
TRBV19	TRBJ2-1	TRBD2	few	TGTGCCAGTAGACCGGGGACTAGCGGCTACAATGAGCAGTTCTTC	CASRPGTSGYNEQFF
TRBV2	TRBJ2-3	TRBD1	.	TGTGCCAGCAGCCCCCGGACAGGGGCGGTGAATACGCAGTATTTT	CASSPRTGAVNTQYF
TRBV18	TRBJ1-5	.	few	TGTGCCAGCTCATGGGAAAATAGCAATCAGCCCCAGCATTTT	CASSWENSNQPQHF
TRBV2	TRBJ1-5	TRBD1	.	TGTGCCAGCAGGGAGGGGACAGGGGACGTTCAGCCCCAGCATTTT	CASREGTGDVQPQHF
TRBV10-3	TRBJ1-1	TRBD1	.	TGTGCCATCAGGGACGGACAGGGTTACACTGAAGCTTTCTTT	CAIRDGQGYTEAFF
TRBV10-2	TRBJ2-7	TRBD2	.	TGCGCCAGCAAACGGGGGGAACGATACGAGCAGTACTTC	CASKRGERYEQYF
TRBV10-3	TRBJ2-7	TRBD1	few	TGTGCCATCAGTCGGGACAGGGTAGGAGGTGAGCAGTACTTC	CAISRDRVGGEQYF
TRBV14	TRBJ2-1	TRBD2	few	TGTGCCAGATGCCAGACAGACAGCGGGGGGCGGAACAATGAGCAGTTCTTC	CARCQTDSGGRNNEQFF
TRBV11-2	TRBJ2-7	.	once	TGTGCCAGCAGACGTCCGGGACGGAGGTCCTACGAGCAGTACTTC	CASRRPGRRSYEQYF
TRBV7-7	TRBJ2-6	.	.	TGTGCCAGCAGCGGCATCAGTAAGTGCCACAAAAGTCGGGCCAACGTCCTGACTTTC	CASSGISKCHKSRANVLTF
TRBV18	TRBJ1-2	.	few	TGTGCCAGCTCACCCGGGTTGATTAACTATGGCTACACCTTC	CASSPGLINYGYTF
TRBV7-9	TRBJ1-3	TRBD1	few	TGTGCCAGCAGACAAACAGGGGGCTCTGGAAACACCATATATTTT	CASRQTGGSGNTIYF
TRBV23-1	TRBJ1-6	.	once	TGCGCCAGCAGTCGGCAGGTGATCTATAATTCACCCCTCCACTTT	CASSRQVIYNSPLHF
TRBV2	TRBJ1-2	.	.	TGTGCCAGCAGTGTCTACACCTTC	CASSVYTF
TRBV9	TRBJ1-1	.	.	TGTGCCAGCAGCGAGACGAGGTTGACTGAAGCTTTCTTT	CASSETRLTEAFF
TRBV28	TRBJ2-3	.	.	TGTGCCAGCAGTTTCCTATCTTTCTCTGCGGCAGATACGCAGTATTTT	CASSFLSFSAADTQYF
TRBV6-1	TRBJ1-5	.	.	TGTGCCAGCAGTGACCGACACACCAATCAGCCCCAGCATTTT	CASSDRHTNQPQHF
TRBV2	TRBJ1-2	TRBD1	.	TGTGCCGGCGGGCTAGGGGGCGACTATGGCTACACCTTC	CAGGLGGDYGYTF
TRBV4-1	TRBJ2-7	TRBD2	.	TGCGCCAGCAGCCAAGGGGTAAGCGGGGTAAGCGAGCAGTACTTC	CASSQGVSGVSEQYF
TRBV19	TRBJ2-3	TRBD1	.	TGTGCCAGTAGTTTCGGACAGGGGGGCACAGATACGCAGTATTTT	CASSFGQGGTDTQYF
TRBV28	TRBJ2-2	.	.	TGTGCCAGCAGTTTGGGGGGCCGGGCAACCGGGGAGCTGTTTTTT	CASSLGGRATGELFF
TRBV4-2	TRBJ2-7	TRBD2	.	TGTGCCAGCAGCCAGGCCATAGCGGGGGAGGTCTACGAGCAGTACTTC	CASSQAIAGEVYEQYF
TRBV11-3	TRBJ2-5	TRBD2	.	TGTGCCAGCAGCATAAATGGACTAGCGGAGACCCAGTACTTC	CASSINGLAETQYF
TRBV5-4	TRBJ2-1	TRBD1	.	TGTGCCAGCAGCATTCGGACAGGGGCCTACAATGAGCAGTTCTTC	CASSIRTGAYNEQFF
TRBV7-8	TRBJ1-4	TRBD1	.	TGTGCCAGCAGCACCCGACAGGGACTAGAAAAACTGTTTTTT	CASSTRQGLEKLFF
TRBV7-2	TRBJ2-1	.	.	TGTGCCAGCAGCCCGGCGCAGCAGTACAATGAGCAGTTCTTC	CASSPAQQYNEQFF
TRBV5-1	TRBJ2-7	.	few	TGCGCCAGCAGCCGCACAGGGTACGACGAGCAGTACTTC	CASSRTGYDEQYF
TRBV28	TRBJ1-3	.	.	TGTGCCAGCAGTTTTACAACCTCTGGAAACACCATATATTTT	CASSFTTSGNTIYF
TRBV11-2	TRBJ2-5	.	.	TGTGCCAGCAGCATCGACAGAGAAGAGACCCAGTACTTC	CASSIDREETQYF
TRBV27	TRBJ2-3	.	few	TGTGCCAGCAGTTTACGAGCGGAGTTTAGCACAGATACGCAGTATTTT	CASSLRAEFSTDTQYF
TRBV7-9	TRBJ1-5	TRBD1	.	TGTGCCAGCAGCTTAGAGTGGGGACAGGGCAATCAGCCCCAGCATTTT	CASSLEWGQGNQPQHF
TRBV6-6	TRBJ1-1	.	.	TGTGCCAGCAGTTACGGAGGCACTGAAGCTTTCTTT	CASSYGGTEAFF
TRBV7-9	TRBJ1-2	TRBD1	few	TGTGCCAGCAGCTGGGGACAGGGGGCGCGTGGCTACACCTTC	CASSWGQGARGYTF
TRBV9	TRBJ2-7	.	.	TGTGCCAGCAGCCCCGGCCGAATCCCCTACGAGCAGTACTTC	CASSPGRIPYEQYF
TRBV7-8	TRBJ2-7	.	few	TGTGCCAGCGTAATAGGAGTAGAGGTGATCGAGCAGTACTTC	CASVIGVEVIEQYF
TRBV15	TRBJ1-5	.	.	TGTGCCACCAGCAGAGGGTGGCAGAGCAATCAGCCCCAGCATTTT	CATSRGWQSNQPQHF
TRBV9	TRBJ1-4	TRBD1	.	TGTGCCAGCAGCGCTGACATTAGGGACAGGGGTGGAAAACTGTTTTTT	CASSADIRDRGGKLFF